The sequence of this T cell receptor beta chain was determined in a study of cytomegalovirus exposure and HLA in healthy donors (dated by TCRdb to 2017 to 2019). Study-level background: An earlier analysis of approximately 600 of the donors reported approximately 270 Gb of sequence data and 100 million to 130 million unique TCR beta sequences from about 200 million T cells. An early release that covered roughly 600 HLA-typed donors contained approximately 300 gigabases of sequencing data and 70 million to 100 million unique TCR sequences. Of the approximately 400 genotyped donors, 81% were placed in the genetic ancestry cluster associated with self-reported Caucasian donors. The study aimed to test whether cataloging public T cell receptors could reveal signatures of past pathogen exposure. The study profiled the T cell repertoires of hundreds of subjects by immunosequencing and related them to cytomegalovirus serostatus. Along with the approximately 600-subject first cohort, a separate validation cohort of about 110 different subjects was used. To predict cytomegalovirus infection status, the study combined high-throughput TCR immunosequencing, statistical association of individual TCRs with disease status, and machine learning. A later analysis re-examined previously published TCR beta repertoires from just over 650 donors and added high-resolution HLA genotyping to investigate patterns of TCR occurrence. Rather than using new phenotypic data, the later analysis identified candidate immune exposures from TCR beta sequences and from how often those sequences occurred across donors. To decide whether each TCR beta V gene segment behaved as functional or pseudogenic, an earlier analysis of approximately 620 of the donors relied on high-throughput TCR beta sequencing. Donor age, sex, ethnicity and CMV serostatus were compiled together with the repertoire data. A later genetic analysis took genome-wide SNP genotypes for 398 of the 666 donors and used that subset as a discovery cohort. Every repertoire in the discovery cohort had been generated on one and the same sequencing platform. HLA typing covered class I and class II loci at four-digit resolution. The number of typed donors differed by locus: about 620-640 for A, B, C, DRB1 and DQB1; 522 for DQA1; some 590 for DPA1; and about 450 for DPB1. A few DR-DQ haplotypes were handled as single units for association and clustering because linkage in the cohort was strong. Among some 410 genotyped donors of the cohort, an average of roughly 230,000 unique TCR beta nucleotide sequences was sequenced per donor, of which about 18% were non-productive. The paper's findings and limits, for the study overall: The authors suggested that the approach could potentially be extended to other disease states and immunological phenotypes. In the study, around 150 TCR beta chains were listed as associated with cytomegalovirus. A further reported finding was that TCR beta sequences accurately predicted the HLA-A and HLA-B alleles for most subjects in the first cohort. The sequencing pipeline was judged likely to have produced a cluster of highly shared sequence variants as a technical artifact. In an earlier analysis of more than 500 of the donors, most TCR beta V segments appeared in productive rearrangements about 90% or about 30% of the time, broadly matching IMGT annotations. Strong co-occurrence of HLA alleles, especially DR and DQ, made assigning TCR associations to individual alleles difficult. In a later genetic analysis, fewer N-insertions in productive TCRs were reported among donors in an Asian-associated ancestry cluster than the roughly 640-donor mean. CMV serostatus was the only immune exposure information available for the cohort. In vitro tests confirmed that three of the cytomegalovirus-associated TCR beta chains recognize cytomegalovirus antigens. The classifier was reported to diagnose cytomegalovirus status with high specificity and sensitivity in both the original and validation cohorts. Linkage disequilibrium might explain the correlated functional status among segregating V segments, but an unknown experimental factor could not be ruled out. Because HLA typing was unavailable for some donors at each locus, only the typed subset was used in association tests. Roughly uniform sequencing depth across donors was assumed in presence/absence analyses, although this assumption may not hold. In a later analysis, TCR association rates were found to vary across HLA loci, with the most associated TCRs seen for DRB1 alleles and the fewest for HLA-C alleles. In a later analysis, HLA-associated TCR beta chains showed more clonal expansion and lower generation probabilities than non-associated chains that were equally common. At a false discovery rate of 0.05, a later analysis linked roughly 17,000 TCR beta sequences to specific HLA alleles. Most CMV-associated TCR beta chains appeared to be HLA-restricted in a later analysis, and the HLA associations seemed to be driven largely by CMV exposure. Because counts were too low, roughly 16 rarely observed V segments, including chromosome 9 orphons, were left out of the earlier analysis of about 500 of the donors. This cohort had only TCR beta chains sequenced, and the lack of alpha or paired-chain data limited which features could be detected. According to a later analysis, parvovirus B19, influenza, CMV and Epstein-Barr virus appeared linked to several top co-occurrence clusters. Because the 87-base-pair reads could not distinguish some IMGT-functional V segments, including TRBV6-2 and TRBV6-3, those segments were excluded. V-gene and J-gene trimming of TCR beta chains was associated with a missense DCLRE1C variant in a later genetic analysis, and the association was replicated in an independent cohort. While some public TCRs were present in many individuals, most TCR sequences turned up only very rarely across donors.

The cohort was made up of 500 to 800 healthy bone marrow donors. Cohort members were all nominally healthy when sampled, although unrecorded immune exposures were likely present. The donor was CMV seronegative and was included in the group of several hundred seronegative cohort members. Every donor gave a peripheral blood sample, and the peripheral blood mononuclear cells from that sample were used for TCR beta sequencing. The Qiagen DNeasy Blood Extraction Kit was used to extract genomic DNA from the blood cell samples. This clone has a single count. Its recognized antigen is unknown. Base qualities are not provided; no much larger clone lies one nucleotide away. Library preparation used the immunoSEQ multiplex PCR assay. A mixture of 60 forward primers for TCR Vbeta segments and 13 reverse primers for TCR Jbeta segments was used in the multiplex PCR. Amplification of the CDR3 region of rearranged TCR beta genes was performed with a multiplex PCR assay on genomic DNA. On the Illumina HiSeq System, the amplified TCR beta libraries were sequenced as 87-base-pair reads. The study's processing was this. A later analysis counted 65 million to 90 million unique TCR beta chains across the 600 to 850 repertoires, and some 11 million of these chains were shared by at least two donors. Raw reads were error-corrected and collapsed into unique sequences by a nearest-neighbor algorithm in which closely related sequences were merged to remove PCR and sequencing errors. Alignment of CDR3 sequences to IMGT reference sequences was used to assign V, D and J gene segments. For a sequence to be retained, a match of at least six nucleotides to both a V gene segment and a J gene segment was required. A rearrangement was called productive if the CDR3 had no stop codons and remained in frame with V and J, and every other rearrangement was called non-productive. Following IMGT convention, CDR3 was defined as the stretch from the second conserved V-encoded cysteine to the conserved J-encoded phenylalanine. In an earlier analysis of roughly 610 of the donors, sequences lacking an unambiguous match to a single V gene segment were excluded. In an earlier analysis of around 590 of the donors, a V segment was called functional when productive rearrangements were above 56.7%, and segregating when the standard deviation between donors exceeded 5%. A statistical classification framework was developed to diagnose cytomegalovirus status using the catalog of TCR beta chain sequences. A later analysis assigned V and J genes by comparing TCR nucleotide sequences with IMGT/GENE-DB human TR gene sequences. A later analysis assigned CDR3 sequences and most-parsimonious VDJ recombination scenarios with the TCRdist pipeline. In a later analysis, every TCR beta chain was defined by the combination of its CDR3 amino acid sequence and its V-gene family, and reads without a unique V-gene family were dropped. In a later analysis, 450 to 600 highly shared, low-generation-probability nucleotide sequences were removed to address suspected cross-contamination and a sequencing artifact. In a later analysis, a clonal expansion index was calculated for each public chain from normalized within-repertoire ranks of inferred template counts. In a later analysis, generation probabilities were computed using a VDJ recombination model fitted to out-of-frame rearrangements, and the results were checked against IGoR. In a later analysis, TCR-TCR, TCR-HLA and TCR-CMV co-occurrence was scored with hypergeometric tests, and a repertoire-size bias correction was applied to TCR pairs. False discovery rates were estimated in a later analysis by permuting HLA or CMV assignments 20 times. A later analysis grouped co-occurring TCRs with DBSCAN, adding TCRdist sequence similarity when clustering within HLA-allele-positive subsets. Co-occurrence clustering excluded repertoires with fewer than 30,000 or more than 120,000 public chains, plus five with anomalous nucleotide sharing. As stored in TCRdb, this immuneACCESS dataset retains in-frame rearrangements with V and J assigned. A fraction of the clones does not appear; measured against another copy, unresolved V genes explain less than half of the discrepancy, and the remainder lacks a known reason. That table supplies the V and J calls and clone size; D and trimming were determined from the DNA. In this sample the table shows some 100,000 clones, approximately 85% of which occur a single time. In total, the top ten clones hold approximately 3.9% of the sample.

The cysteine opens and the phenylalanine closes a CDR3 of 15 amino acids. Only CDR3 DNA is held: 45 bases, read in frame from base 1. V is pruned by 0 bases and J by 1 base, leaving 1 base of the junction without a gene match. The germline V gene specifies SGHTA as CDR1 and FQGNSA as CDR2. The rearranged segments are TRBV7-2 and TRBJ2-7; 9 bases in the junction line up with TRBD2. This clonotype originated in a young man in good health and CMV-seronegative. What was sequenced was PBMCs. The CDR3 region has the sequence CASSLALAGSYEQYF. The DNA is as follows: TGTGCCAGCAGCTTAGCCCTAGCGGGATCCTACGAGCAGTACTTC.